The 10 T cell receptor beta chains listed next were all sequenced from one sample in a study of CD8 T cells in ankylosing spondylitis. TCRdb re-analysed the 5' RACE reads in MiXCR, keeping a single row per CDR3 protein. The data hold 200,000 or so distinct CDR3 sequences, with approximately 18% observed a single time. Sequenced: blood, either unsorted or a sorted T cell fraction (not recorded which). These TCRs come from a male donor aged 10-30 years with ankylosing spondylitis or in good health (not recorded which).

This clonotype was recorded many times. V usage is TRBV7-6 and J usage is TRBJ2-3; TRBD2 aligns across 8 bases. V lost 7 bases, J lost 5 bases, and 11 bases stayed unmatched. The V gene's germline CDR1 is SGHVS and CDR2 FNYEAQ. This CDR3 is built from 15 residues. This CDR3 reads CASKEAGGQLDTQYF. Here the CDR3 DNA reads TGTGCCAGCAAGGAGGCGGGAGGCCAGCTAGATACGCAGTATTTT.

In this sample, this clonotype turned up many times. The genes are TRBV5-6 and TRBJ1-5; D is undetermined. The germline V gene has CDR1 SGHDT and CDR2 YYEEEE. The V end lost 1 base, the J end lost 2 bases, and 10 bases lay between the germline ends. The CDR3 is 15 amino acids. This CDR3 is CASSLRFSGNQPQHF. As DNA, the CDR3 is TGTGCCAGCAGCTTGAGATTTTCCGGCAATCAGCCCCAGCATTTT. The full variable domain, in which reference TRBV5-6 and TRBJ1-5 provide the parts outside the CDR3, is DAGVTQSPTHLIKTRGQQVTLRCSPKSGHDTVSWYQQALGQGPQFIFQYYEEEERQRGNFPDRFSGHQFPNYSSELNVNALLLGDSALYLCASSLRFSGNQPQHFGDGTRLSIL.

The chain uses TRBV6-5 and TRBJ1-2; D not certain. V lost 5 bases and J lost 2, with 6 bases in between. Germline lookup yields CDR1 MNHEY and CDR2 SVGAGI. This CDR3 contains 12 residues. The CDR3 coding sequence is TGTGCCAGCAGTCCCCAGAACTATGGCTACACCTTC. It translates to CASSPQNYGYTF.

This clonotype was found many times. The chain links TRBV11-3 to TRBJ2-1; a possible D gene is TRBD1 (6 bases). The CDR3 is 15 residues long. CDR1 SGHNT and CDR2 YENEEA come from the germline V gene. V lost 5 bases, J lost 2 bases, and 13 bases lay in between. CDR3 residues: CASSPGDTAYNEQFF. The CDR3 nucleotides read TGTGCCAGCAGCCCAGGGGACACGGCCTACAATGAGCAGTTCTTC.

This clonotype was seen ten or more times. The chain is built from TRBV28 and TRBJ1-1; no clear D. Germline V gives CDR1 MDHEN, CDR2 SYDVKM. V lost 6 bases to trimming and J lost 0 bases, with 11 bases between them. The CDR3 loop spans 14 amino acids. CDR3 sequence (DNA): TGTGCCAGCAGGCCACAGCTCATGAACACTGAAGCTTTCTTT. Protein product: CASRPQLMNTEAFF.

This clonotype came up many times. The CDR3: CASSLTGWDGYTF. CDR3 nucleotide sequence: TGTGCCAGCAGTTTAACAGGGTGGGATGGCTACACCTTC. The rearrangement joins TRBV12-3 or TRBV12-4 to TRBJ1-2; weak D call: TRBD1 (6 bases). V shed 2 bases and J shed 6 bases, with 10 bases lying between them. CDR3 length: 13 residues.

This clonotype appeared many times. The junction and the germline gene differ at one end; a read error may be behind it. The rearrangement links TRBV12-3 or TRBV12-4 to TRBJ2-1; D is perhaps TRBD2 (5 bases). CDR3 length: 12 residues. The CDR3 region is CASSGLRLDSNF. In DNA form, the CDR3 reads TGTGCCAGCAGTGGACTGAGACTGGACTCTAACTTC.

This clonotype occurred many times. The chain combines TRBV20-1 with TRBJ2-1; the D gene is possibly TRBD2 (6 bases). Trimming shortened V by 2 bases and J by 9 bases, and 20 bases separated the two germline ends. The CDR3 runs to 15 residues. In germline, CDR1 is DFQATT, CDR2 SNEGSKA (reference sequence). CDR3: CSARSIAERRGEQFF. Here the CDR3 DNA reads TGCAGTGCTAGAAGTATAGCGGAGCGACGGGGTGAGCAGTTCTTC.

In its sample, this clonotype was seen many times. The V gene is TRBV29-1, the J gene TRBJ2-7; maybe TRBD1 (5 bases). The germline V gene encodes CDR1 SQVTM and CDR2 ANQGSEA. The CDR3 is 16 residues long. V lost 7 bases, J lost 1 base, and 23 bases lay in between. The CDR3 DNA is TGCAGCGCTTCCCCCCGCCCAGGGCTGCCATCCTACGAGCAGTACTTC. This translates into CSASPRPGLPSYEQYF.

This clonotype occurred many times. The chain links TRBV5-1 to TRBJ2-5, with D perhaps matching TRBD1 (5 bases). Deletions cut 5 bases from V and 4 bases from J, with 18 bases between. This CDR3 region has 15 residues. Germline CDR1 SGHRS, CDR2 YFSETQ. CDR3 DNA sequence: TGCGCCAGCAGTCTAGGAAGGGGCCTGGGAGAGACCCAGTACTTC. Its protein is CASSLGRGLGETQYF.